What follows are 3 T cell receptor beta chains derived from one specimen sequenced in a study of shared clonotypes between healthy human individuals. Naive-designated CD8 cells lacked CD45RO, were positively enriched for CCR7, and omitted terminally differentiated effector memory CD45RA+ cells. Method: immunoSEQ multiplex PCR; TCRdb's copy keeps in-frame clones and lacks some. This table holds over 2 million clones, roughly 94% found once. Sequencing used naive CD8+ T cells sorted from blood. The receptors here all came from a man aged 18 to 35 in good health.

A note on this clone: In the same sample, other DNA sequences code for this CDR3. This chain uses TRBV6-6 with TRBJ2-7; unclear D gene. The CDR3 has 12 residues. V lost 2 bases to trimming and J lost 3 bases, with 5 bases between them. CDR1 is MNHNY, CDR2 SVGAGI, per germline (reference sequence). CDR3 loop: CASSYANYEQYF. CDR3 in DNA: TGTGCCAGCAGTTACGCGAACTACGAGCAGTACTTC.

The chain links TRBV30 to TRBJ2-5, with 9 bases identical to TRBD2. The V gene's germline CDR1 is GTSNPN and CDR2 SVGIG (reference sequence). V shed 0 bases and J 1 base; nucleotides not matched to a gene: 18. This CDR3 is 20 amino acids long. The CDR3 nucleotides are TGTGCCTGGAGTGTAGGACCCGATTCCGGGACTAGCTCTTTCCAAGAGACCCAGTACTTC. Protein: CAWSVGPDSGTSSFQETQYF.

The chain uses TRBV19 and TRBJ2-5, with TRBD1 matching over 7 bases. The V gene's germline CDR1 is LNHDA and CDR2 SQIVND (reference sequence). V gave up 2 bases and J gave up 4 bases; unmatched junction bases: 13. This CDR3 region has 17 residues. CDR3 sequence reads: CASSIWANRGAVETQYF. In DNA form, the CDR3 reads TGTGCCAGTAGTATATGGGCGAACAGGGGAGCGGTAGAGACCCAGTACTTC. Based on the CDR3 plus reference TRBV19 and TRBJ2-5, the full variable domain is DGGITQSPKYLFRKEGQNVTLSCEQNLNHDAMYWYRQDPGQGLRLIYYSQIVNDFQKGDIAEGYSVSREKKESFPLTVTSAQKNPTAFYLCASSIWANRGAVETQYFGPGTRLLVL.